These T cell receptor beta chains were read from a single sample in a study of blood T cells in healthy people across ages. TCRdb re-called the 5' RACE reads through MiXCR, storing one row per CDR3 protein. Of roughly 800,000 distinct CDR3 sequences in the sample, around 25% were seen once. This same sample was also taken into another study, of T cells of mothers and their children.

Sequenced material: blood. The receptor source for this set is a boy younger than 18 in good health. Each CDR3 is given with its conserved first and last residue. The D gene is left open where the match is weak. Rows may omit the clone size; those that give it use once, few, many or a size class.

cdr3_nt cdr3_aa d_call j_call clone_size v_call
TGTGCCAGCAGCCAAAGGGGGGCTTCGGGCGAGGGGAACATTCAGTACTTC CASSQRGASGEGNIQYF - TRBJ2-4 - TRBV4-2
TGCGCCAGCAGCTTGGAAGGCACGGCCACAAGTAGATACGAGCAGTACTTC CASSLEGTATSRYEQYF - TRBJ2-7 - TRBV5-1
TGTGCCACCGAGGGACAGGGGCCCTACAATGAGCAGTTCTTC CATEGQGPYNEQFF TRBD1 TRBJ2-1 few TRBV10-3
TGTGCCAGCAGCTACCTTCCCGGTGAGCAGTTCTTC CASSYLPGEQFF - TRBJ2-1 - TRBV11-3
TGTGCCAGCAGTGACCAAGACTCGGGGGGCTGGAATCAGCCCCAGCATTTT CASSDQDSGGWNQPQHF - TRBJ1-5 few TRBV2
TGTGCCAGCAGCTTAGCGGGGGCAGGCCCCCAGGGGCAGTTCTTC CASSLAGAGPQGQFF - TRBJ2-1 - TRBV7-9
TGTGCCATCACGAATAGCGGGGACGCGGGGACCGGGGAGCTGTTTTTT CAITNSGDAGTGELFF TRBD2 TRBJ2-2 - TRBV10-3
TGCAGCGCCGCGGGGGGACAGTGGAATGAGCAGTTCTTC CSAAGGQWNEQFF - TRBJ2-1 few TRBV29-1
TGTGCCATCAGTGAGACCCGGACAGGGGGCTACAATGAGCAGTTCTTC CAISETRTGGYNEQFF TRBD1 TRBJ2-1 - TRBV10-3
TGTGCCAGCAGATCCGCCGGGGGGGGCAACGAGCAGTACTTC CASRSAGGGNEQYF TRBD2 TRBJ2-7 many TRBV7-2
TGTGCCAGCAGCGAAGCGAGGGCCCCAGATACGCAGTATTTT CASSEARAPDTQYF - TRBJ2-3 few TRBV5-4
TGCAGTGCTAAACAGGGAGGTGGTAGCACAGATACGCAGTATTTT CSAKQGGGSTDTQYF - TRBJ2-3 - TRBV20-1
TGTGCCAGCAGTGAATATCAGGCCAGACGAGAGACCCAGTACTTC CASSEYQARRETQYF - TRBJ2-5 few TRBV25-1
TGTGCCACCAGTGCCGACCTCAACTATGGCTACACCTTC CATSADLNYGYTF - TRBJ1-2 few TRBV24-1
TGCAGTGCTAGGCCCCAAAGCGGGGTTTCCTACGAGCAGTACTTC CSARPQSGVSYEQYF TRBD2 TRBJ2-7 - TRBV20-1
TGTGCCTGGAGTTCTGAGATTCCCTACGAGCAGTACTTC CAWSSEIPYEQYF - TRBJ2-7 few TRBV30
TGTGCCAGTAGCGACGCCGGGAGGGGGTTGGTCACTGAAGCTTTCTTT CASSDAGRGLVTEAFF - TRBJ1-1 - TRBV19
TGTGCCAGCGCACCTCGGGGGGAAGAGACCCAGTACTTC CASAPRGEETQYF TRBD2 TRBJ2-5 - TRBV13
TGCAGCGCCTGGGACAGGGCAGGATCCTACGAGCAGTACTTC CSAWDRAGSYEQYF TRBD1 TRBJ2-7 few TRBV29-1
TGTGCCATCTCCGGAGACACTAACTATGGCTACACCTTC CAISGDTNYGYTF - TRBJ1-2 few TRBV6-2/TRBV6-3
TGTGCCAGCAGCTTAATCGGGGCTGAAGCTTTCTTT CASSLIGAEAFF - TRBJ1-1 - TRBV7-3
TGCGCCAGCAGCCAAGATCCGGGTAGTCCCTACGAGCAGTACTTC CASSQDPGSPYEQYF - TRBJ2-7 many TRBV4-1
TGTGCCAGTTCAGTCGGGACAGGTGATGGCTACACCTTC CASSVGTGDGYTF TRBD1 TRBJ1-2 few TRBV28
TGTGCCAGCAGTACCCCCGTTAATGAAAAACTGTTTTTT CASSTPVNEKLFF - TRBJ1-4 - TRBV6-6
TGTGCCAGCGCCTCGGCAGGGCTTCGTCAGCCCCAGCATTTT CASASAGLRQPQHF - TRBJ1-5 - TRBV28
TGCAGTGCCCAACTGCGGCAGGGGGCTGGCGAGCAATACTTC CSAQLRQGAGEQYF TRBD1 TRBJ2-5 once TRBV20-1
TGCAGTGCTAGAGATTCATTGGGGGGGAGAGGAAATGAGCAGTTCTTC CSARDSLGGRGNEQFF TRBD2 TRBJ2-1 - TRBV20-1
TGTGCCAGCAGTACACGGAGGACGGCCGGGGAGCTGTTTTTT CASSTRRTAGELFF - TRBJ2-2 - TRBV6-2/TRBV6-3
TGCAGTGCCTCCCCGTCAGGGGGCGCTTTAATAGATACGCAGTATTTT CSASPSGGALIDTQYF TRBD1 TRBJ2-3 - TRBV20-1
TGTGCCAGCAGCTTGGCCGGGTATGGGGCGGCCAAAAACATTCAGTACTTC CASSLAGYGAAKNIQYF - TRBJ2-4 - TRBV5-6
TGTGCCAGCAGCCCCCATTTAGGCACTGAAGCTTTCTTT CASSPHLGTEAFF - TRBJ1-1 - TRBV9
TGCAGCGTTGAGACGGGACGGTCCGACTATGGCTACACCTTC CSVETGRSDYGYTF - TRBJ1-2 few TRBV29-1
TGCAGTGCTAGGCAGGGTGCAGTCCACTCGCTCTACAATGAGCAGTTCTTC CSARQGAVHSLYNEQFF - TRBJ2-1 - TRBV20-1
TGTGCCAGCAGCGTAGCCGGGGGAAGCACCGGGGAGCTGTTTTTT CASSVAGGSTGELFF - TRBJ2-2 - TRBV9
TGTGCCAGCTTCTCTCAAGGGGTGGGGGAGACCCAGTACTTC CASFSQGVGETQYF - TRBJ2-5 - TRBV28
TGCGCCAGCAGCGGGACTATCGGAAGCACCGGGGAGCTGTTTTTT CASSGTIGSTGELFF TRBD2 TRBJ2-2 - TRBV5-1
TGTGCCAGCAGTCCCTCGGGGAGGGGGCCCTCCTACGAGCAGTACTTC CASSPSGRGPSYEQYF - TRBJ2-7 - TRBV28
TGTGCCAGCAGGGACAGGGCTACTGGAAACACCATATATTTT CASRDRATGNTIYF TRBD1 TRBJ1-3 once TRBV2
TGTGCCAGCAGCTTAGAGGGCTCGGCAGAGACCCAGTACTTC CASSLEGSAETQYF - TRBJ2-5 - TRBV13
TGTGCCAGCAGCTCACAAGAGCCCTACGAGCAGTACTTC CASSSQEPYEQYF - TRBJ2-7 - TRBV7-6
TGCGCCAGCAGTGCCGGACAGGGGACACAAGAGACCCAGTACTTC CASSAGQGTQETQYF TRBD1 TRBJ2-5 few TRBV5-1
TGTGCCAGCAGTTTTTGGCCCTCCTACGAGCAGTACTTC CASSFWPSYEQYF - TRBJ2-7 - TRBV12-3/TRBV12-4
TGTGCCACCAGTAGAGCCACCTTCAGGAAACTGTTTTTT CATSRATFRKLFF - TRBJ1-4 few TRBV15